The 13 T cell receptor beta chains given below trace back to one sample, sequenced in a study of tumor-infiltrating lymphocytes in primary liver carcinoma. Unsorted bulk tissue of about 19-33 mg yielded co-extracted RNA and DNA. The investigators made TCR beta cDNA from roughly 0.45 ug total RNA, using a constant-region primer. Libraries of TCR beta came from three nested multiplex PCR rounds with slightly modified ARM-PCR. Primers for the first two PCR rounds were TRBV1-TRBV30 forward primers and a C-beta reverse primer (around 10 cycles per round). TCRdb reanalysed the multiplex PCR reads using MiXCR and keeps one entry per CDR3 protein. The repertoire has about 130,000 distinct CDR3 sequences, 55% to 75% of them found once; the top ten carry roughly 7.9%. The sequencing sample was made of liver tumor tissue from sampling region 3. Subset of the sample: tumor region T3, left-lateral pole. The source of these receptors is a woman aged 55-69 years with primary liver carcinoma and hepatitis B virus infection.

This chain joins TRBV9 and TRBJ2-5; 7 bases are a match to TRBD1. V was pared by 4 bases and J by 4 bases, with 10 bases of the junction left unmatched. CDR1 and CDR2 from the germline V gene are SGDLS and YYNGEE. The length of the CDR3 is 15 residues. DNA of the CDR3: TGTGCCAGCAGCACTACAGGGGTGATCGGAGAGACCCAGTACTTC. Protein product: CASSTTGVIGETQYF. The variable domain in full, with the rest retrieved from reference TRBV9 and TRBJ2-5, is DSGVTQTPKHLITATGQRVTLRCSPRSGDLSVYWYQQSLDQGLQFLIQYYNGEERAKGNILERFSAQQFPDLHSELNLSSLELGDSALYFCASSTTGVIGETQYFGPGTRLLVL.

This clonotype appeared a single time. One end of the junction varies from germline; a read error may be responsible. V usage is TRBV11-2 and J usage is TRBJ2-2; D might be TRBD1 or TRBD2, each matching 5 bases. Germline CDR1 SGHAT, CDR2 FQNNGV. This CDR3 comprises 14 residues. CDR3 coding DNA: TGTGCCAGCAGATTAAACCAGGGAGCCGGGGAGCTTTTTTTT. It yields the protein CASRLNQGAGELFF.

For this clonotype: A much bigger clone sits one base away, suggesting this may be a read error. This chain's CDR3 is CASNLPDYEQYF. The CDR3 nucleotides are TGTGCCAGCAACTTGCCAGACTACGAGCAGTACTTC. The chain joins TRBV5-6 to TRBJ2-7; D not certain. Germline lookup yields CDR1 SGHDT and CDR2 YYEEEE. This CDR3 spans 12 amino acids. The variable domain in full, with the rest retrieved from reference TRBV5-6 and TRBJ2-7, is DAGVTQSPTHLIKTRGQQVTLRCSPKSGHDTVSWYQQALGQGPQFIFQYYEEEERQRGNFPDRFSGHQFPNYSSELNVNALLLGDSALYLCASNLPDYEQYFGPGTRLTVT.

The V call is TRBV10-3, the J call TRBJ1-4, with TRBD1 matching over 9 bases. Germline-derived CDR1 and CDR2 are ENHRY and SYGVKD. The CDR3 has 16 amino acids. The trim removed 10 bases at V and 13 bases at J, leaving 22 bases unmatched. The CDR3 loop is CATNAGTGTGDEGLFF. The CDR3 nucleotides are TGTGCCACCAATGCCGGGACAGGGACGGGAGATGAAGGACTGTTTTTT.

Concerning this clonotype: The CDR3 does not end in the conserved phenylalanine or tryptophan, so this is likely a read error. The chain is built from TRBV7-9 and TRBJ2-7, with D perhaps TRBD1 (6 bases). Germline V CDR1 and CDR2: SEHNR, FQNEAQ (reference sequence). The CDR3 extends over 16 amino acids. V was shortened by 5 bases and J by 3 bases, with 20 bases between the two germline ends. As DNA, the CDR3 is TGTGCCAGCAGCCATTTCAGGGGTGCGGGTTACTACGAGCAGTACTTA. Translating gives CASSHFRGAGYYEQYL.

A remark on this clonotype: At one boundary the junction diverges from the germline segment, which might be a read error. J is TRBJ2-1 and V is TRBV11-1, with D unresolved. The CDR3 runs 16 residues. Germline CDR1 reads SGHAT; CDR2 reads FQDESV (reference sequence). DNA for the CDR3: TGTGCCAGCAACTTAGCTGCACGCCGGAGCTACAATGAGCAGTTCTTC. Translation: CASNLAARRSYNEQFF.

This clonotype was seen only a few times. J is TRBJ2-5 and V is TRBV7-3; D assignment may be TRBD1 or TRBD2 (5 bases each). Trimming stripped 5 bases from V and 2 bases from J, with 15 bases between. Per the germline V gene, CDR1 is SGHTA and CDR2 is FQGTGA. The CDR3 extends over 15 amino acids. The CDR3 sequence: CASSHRPGPQETQYF. The CDR3 nucleotides read TGTGCCAGCAGCCACCGACCGGGACCGCAAGAGACCCAGTACTTC.

As regards this clonotype: A much bigger clone sits one base away, suggesting this may be a read error. This rearrangement joins TRBV12-3 or TRBV12-4 to TRBJ1-4; D uncertain. V lost 5 bases, J lost 2 bases, and 9 bases lay in between. The CDR3 sequence is 14 residues long. In DNA, the CDR3 is TGTGCCAGCAGTCCGAGGTGGACTAATGAAAAACTGTTTTTT. Its translation is CASSPRWTNEKLFF.

This clonotype was picked up a small number of times. This chain uses TRBV29-1 with TRBJ2-3, with 13 bases identical to TRBD2. CDR1 and CDR2 (germline): SQVTM, ANQGSEA. The CDR3 length is 16 residues. Trimming took 5 bases from V and 1 from J; bases not matched to a gene: 6. The CDR3 DNA is TGCAGCGTTACTGGACTAGCGGGAGAGGGCACAGATACGCAGTATTTT. It codes for CSVTGLAGEGTDTQYF.

This clonotype has a count of ten or more. The chain links TRBV6-6 to TRBJ1-3, with 8 nucleotides matching TRBD1. Germline values: CDR1 MNHNY, CDR2 SVGAGI (reference sequence). The V segment lost 1 base and the J segment 3 bases; nucleotides outside the gene matches: 2. This CDR3 region has 15 residues. The DNA for the CDR3 is TGTGCCAGCAGTTACTTCGGACAGGGTGGAAACACCATATATTTT. Protein sequence: CASSYFGQGGNTIYF.

V usage is TRBV20-1 and J usage is TRBJ2-1; TRBD2 agrees at 9 bases. Trimming cost V 3 bases and J 0 bases; bases outside gene matches: 12. Germline-derived CDR1 and CDR2 are DFQATT and SNEGSKA (reference sequence). This CDR3 is 18 amino acids long. The CDR3 DNA reads TGCAGTGCTAGTCGGTCCCGTGCGGGAGGGAGCTCCTACAATGAGCAGTTCTTC. It codes for CSASRSRAGGSSYNEQFF.

Points on this clonotype: At one end, the junction sequence differs from germline, possibly due to a read error. The J gene is TRBJ2-5, the V gene TRBV28; no reliable D call. Germline V CDR1 and CDR2: MDHEN, SYDVKM. CDR3 length: 13 residues. CDR3 residues: CTSNPNTQETQYF. CDR3 bases: TGTACCAGCAACCCGAACACCCAAGAGACCCAGTACTTC.

The table lists this clonotype with many counts. The chain has TRBV29-1 and TRBJ1-5, with a tentative D call TRBD1 (5 bases). Germline lookup yields CDR1 SQVTM and CDR2 ANQGSEA. The CDR3 is 13 residues long. Trimming removed 6 bases from V and 7 bases from J, with 16 bases in between. The CDR3 loop reads CSVEGPGGQPQHF. In DNA, the CDR3 is TGCAGCGTGGAGGGGCCGGGGGGGCAGCCCCAGCATTTT.